These 8 T cell receptor beta chains share one sample of origin, sequenced in a study of identical twins. One entry per CDR3 protein results from TCRdb running MiXCR on the 5' RACE reads. The profile shows 1.5 million to 2 million distinct CDR3 sequences, about 32% of them singletons. Sequenced sample: cord blood. The receptors come from a newborn girl in good health.

The chain carries TRBV25-1 and TRBJ2-7; D gene ambiguous. V was clipped by 7 bases and J by 4 bases, with 11 bases between them. This CDR3 spans 12 amino acids. Per the germline V gene, CDR1 is MGHDK and CDR2 is SYGVNS. The CDR3 sequence is CASTQDEYEQYF. The CDR3, as DNA: TGTGCCAGCACCCAGGATGAGTACGAGCAGTACTTC.

This clonotype was observed a handful of times. The chain joins TRBV4-2 to TRBJ1-4, with D perhaps TRBD1 (5 bases). V gave up 1 base and J gave up 1 base, with 13 bases separating them. Germline V gene data show CDR1 as LGHNA and CDR2 as YNFKEQ. The CDR3 runs to 17 residues. DNA for the CDR3: TGTGCCAGCAGCCAAGTGGGGGGGGAGGTAACTAATGAAAAACTGTTTTTT. Translating it yields CASSQVGGEVTNEKLFF.

This chain joins TRBV30 and TRBJ1-1; D not resolved. The CDR3 totals 14 residues. CDR1 and CDR2 (germline): GTSNPN, SVGIG (reference sequence). Trimming took 0 bases from V and 4 from J, leaving 12 bases between them. CDR3 residues: CAWSVGTVGTEAFF. CDR3 coding DNA: TGTGCCTGGAGTGTCGGAACGGTGGGCACTGAAGCTTTCTTT.

The chain carries TRBV27 and TRBJ1-2; 9 positions match TRBD1. Germline V gene data show CDR1 as MNHEY and CDR2 as SMNVEV (reference sequence). The trim removed 6 bases at V and 4 bases at J, leaving 6 bases unmatched. CDR3 size: 14 residues. The CDR3, as DNA: TGTGCCAGCAGGGGACAGGGAACAAGCTATGGCTACACCTTC. Its protein is CASRGQGTSYGYTF.

The DNA for the CDR3 is TGTGCCAGCAGTTTCAGAGCGGGGAAGAACACCGGGGAGCTGTTTTTT. Translated: CASSFRAGKNTGELFF. V and J are TRBV12-3 or TRBV12-4 and TRBJ2-2; 7 bases are a match to TRBD2. The CDR3 consists of 16 residues. The V segment lost 3 bases and the J segment 1 base; nucleotides outside the gene matches: 5.

This clonotype occurred a few times. The CDR3 DNA is TGTGCCAGCAGTCCCGGACAGGGAGGGTCTAATTCACCCCTCCACTTT. As protein: CASSPGQGGSNSPLHF. J is TRBJ1-6 and V is TRBV12-3 or TRBV12-4, with TRBD1 matching 8 bases. The CDR3 consists of 16 residues. Trimming removed 5 bases from V and 6 bases from J; junction bases left unmatched: 9.

This CDR3 reads CASGTSVNEQFF. The CDR3 DNA reads as TGTGCCAGCGGGACTAGCGTGAATGAGCAGTTCTTC. The chain is built from TRBV2 and TRBJ2-1; TRBD2 agrees at 10 bases. Germline values: CDR1 SNHLY, CDR2 FYNNEI. J was trimmed by 7 bases and V by 8 bases; bases with no gene match: 2. This CDR3 contains 12 residues.

This clonotype has a count of ten or more. The rearrangement joins TRBV2 to TRBJ2-3; possibly TRBD2 for D (6 bases). The CDR3 covers 14 residues. Per the germline V gene, CDR1 is SNHLY and CDR2 is FYNNEI. The V end was cut by 3 bases, the J end by 1 base, with 8 bases between. The CDR3 region is CASSDPGGTDTQYF. The CDR3 bases are TGTGCCAGCAGTGATCCGGGGGGCACAGATACGCAGTATTTT.